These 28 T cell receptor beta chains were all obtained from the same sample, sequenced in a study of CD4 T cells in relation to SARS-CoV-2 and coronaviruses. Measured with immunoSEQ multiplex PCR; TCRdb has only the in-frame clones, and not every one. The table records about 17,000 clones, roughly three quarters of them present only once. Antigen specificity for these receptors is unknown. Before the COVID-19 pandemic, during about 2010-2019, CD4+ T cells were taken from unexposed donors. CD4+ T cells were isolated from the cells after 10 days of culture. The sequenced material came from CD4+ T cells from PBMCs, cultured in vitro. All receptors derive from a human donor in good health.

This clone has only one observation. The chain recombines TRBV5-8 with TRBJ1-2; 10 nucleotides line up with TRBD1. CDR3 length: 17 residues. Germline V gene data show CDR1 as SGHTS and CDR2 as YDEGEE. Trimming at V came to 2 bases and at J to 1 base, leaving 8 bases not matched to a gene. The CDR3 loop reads CASSLRTGGSINYGYTF. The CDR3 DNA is TGTGCCAGCAGCTTACGGACAGGGGGTTCAATTAACTATGGCTACACCTTC.

Here the CDR3 DNA reads TGTGCCAGCAGGGAGGAATATTCACTCTCCTACAATGAGCAGTTCTTC. Encoded protein: CASREEYSLSYNEQFF. The J gene is TRBJ2-1, the V gene TRBV7-9; D may be TRBD2 (5 bases). Between the trimmed V and J ends, which lost 6 bases and 0 bases, there was a span of 15 bases. Looked up from germline, CDR1 is SEHNR and CDR2 is FQNEAQ (reference sequence). This CDR3 contains 16 residues.

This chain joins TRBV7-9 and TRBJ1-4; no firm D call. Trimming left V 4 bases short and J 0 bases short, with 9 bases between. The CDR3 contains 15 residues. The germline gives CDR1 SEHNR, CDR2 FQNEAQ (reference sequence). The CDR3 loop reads CASSSGVATNEKLFF. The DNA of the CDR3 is TGTGCCAGCAGCTCCGGAGTGGCAACTAATGAAAAACTGTTTTTT.

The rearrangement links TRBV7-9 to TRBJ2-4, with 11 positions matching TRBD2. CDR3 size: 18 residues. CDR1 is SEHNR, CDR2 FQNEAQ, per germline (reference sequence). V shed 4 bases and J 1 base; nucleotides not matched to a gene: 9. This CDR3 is CASSWPNRLAGAKNIQYF. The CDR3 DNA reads TGTGCCAGCAGCTGGCCTAACCGACTAGCGGGGGCCAAAAACATTCAGTACTTC.

The CDR3 DNA reads as TGTGCCAGTAGTATAGCCGGGAGGAACACCGGGGAGCTGTTTTTT. Protein sequence: CASSIAGRNTGELFF. V gene TRBV19 combines with J gene TRBJ2-2; possible D gene TRBD2, 6 bases. Germline lookup yields CDR1 LNHDA and CDR2 SQIVND (reference sequence). Between the trimmed V and J ends, which lost 1 base and 1 base, there was a span of 7 bases. CDR3 length: 15 amino acids.

The CDR3 region has the DNA TGTGCCAGCAGCTTAGCCGGGACAGGGGACTATGGCTACACCTTC. As protein: CASSLAGTGDYGYTF. The V and J genes are TRBV7-9 and TRBJ1-2, with TRBD1 matching 10 bases. Unmatched junction bases numbered 1, after V lost 0 bases and J lost 3 bases. The germline CDR1 and CDR2 sequences are SEHNR and FQNEAQ (reference sequence). This CDR3 has 15 amino acids.

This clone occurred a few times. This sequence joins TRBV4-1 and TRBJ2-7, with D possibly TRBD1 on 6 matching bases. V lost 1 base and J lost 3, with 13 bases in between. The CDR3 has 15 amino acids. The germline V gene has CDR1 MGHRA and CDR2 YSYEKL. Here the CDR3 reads CASSQVGQGIYEQYF. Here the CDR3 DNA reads TGCGCCAGCAGCCAAGTTGGGCAGGGGATCTACGAGCAGTACTTC.

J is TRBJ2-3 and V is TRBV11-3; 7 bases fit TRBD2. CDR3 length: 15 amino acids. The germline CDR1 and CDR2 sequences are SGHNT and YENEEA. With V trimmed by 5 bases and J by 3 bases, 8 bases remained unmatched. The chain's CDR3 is CASSPGGGRTDTQYF. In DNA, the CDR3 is TGTGCCAGCAGCCCCGGCGGGGGACGAACAGATACGCAGTATTTT.

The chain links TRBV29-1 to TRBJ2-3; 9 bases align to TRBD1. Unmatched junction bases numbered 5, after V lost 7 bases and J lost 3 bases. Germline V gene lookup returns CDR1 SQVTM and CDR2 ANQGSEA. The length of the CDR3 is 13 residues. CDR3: CSADRGRTDTQYF. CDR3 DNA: TGCAGCGCGGACAGGGGTAGGACAGATACGCAGTATTTT.

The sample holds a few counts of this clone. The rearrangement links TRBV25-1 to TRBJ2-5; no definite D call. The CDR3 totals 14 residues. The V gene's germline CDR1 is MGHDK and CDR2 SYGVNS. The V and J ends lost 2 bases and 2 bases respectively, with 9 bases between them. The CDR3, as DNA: TGTGCCAGCAGTGAAAGAGGCCAGCAAGAGACCCAGTACTTC. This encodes CASSERGQQETQYF.

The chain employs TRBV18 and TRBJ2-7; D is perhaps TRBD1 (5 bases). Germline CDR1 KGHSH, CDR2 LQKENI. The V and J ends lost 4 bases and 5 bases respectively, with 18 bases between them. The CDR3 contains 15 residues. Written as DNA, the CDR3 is TGTGCCAGCTCACAAACAGGATCCTTTCAGAACGAGCAGTACTTC. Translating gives CASSQTGSFQNEQYF.

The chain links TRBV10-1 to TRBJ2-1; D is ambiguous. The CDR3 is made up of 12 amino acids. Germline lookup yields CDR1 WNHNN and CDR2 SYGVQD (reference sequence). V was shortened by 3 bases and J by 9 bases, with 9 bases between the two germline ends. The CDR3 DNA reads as TGCGCCAGCAGTGACCCGCTTGGTGAGCAGTTCTTC. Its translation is CASSDPLGEQFF.

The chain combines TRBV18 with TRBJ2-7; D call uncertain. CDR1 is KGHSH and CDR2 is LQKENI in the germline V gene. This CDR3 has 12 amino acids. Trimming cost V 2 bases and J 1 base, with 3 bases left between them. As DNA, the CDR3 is TGTGCCAGCTCACCAGGGTCCTACGAGCAGTACTTC. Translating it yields CASSPGSYEQYF.

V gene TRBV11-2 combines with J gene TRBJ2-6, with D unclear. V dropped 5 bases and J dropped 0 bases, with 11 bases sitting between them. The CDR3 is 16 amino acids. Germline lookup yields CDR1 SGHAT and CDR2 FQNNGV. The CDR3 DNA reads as TGTGCCAGCAGCCTACTGTCCTCCTCTGGGGCCAACGTCCTGACTTTC. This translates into CASSLLSSSGANVLTF.

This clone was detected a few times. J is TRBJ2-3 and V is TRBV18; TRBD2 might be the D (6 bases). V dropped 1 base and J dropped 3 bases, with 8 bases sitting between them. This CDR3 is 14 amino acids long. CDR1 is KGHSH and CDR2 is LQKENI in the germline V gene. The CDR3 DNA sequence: TGTGCCAGCTCACCACGGAGGGCGACAGATACGCAGTATTTT. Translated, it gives CASSPRRATDTQYF.

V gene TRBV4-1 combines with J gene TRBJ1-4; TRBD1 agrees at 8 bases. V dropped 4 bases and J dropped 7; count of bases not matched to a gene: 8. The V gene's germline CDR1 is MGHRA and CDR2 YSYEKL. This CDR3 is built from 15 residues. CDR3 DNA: TGCGCCAGCAGCCCAGCCGGGACAGGAGGTGAAAAACTGTTTTTT. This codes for CASSPAGTGGEKLFF.

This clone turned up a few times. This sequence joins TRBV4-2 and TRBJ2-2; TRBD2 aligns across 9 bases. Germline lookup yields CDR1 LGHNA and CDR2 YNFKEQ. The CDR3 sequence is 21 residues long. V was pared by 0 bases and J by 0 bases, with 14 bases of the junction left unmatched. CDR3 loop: CASSQDPPRLAGSANTGELFF. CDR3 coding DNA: TGTGCCAGCAGCCAAGACCCCCCACGGCTAGCGGGAAGCGCGAACACCGGGGAGCTGTTTTTT.

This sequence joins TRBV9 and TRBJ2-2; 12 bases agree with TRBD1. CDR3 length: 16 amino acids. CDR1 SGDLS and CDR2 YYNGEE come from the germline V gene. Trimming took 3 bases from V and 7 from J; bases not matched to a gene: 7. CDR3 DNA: TGTGCCAGCAGCGCTCCGGGACAGGGGGCGTTCGGGGAGCTGTTTTTT. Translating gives CASSAPGQGAFGELFF.

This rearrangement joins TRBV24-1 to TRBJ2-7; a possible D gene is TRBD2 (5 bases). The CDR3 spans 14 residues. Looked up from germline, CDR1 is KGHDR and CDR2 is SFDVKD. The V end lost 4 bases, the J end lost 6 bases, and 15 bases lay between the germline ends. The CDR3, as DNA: TGTGCCACCAGTGACTCTCGGACGGCGGGCGAGCAGTACTTC. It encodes CATSDSRTAGEQYF.

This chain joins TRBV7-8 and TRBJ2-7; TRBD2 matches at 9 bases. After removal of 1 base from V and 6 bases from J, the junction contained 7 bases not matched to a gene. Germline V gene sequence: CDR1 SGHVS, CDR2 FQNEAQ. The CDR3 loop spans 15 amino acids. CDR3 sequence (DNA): TGTGCCAGCAGCTTAGGGAGCGGGAGGTCTGCCGAGCAGTACTTC. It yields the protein CASSLGSGRSAEQYF.

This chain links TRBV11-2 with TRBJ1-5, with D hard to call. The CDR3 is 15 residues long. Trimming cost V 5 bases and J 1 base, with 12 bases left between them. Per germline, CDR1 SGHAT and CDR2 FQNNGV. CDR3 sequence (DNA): TGTGCCAGCAGCCCCAACCCCGGGAGCAATCAGCCCCAGCATTTT. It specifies CASSPNPGSNQPQHF.

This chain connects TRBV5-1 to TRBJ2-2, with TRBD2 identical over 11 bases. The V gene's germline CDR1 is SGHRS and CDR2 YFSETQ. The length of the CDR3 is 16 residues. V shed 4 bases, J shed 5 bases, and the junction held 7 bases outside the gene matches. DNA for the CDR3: TGCGCCAGCAGCGACTTGACTAGCGGGACGACCGGGGAGCTGTTTTTT. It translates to CASSDLTSGTTGELFF.

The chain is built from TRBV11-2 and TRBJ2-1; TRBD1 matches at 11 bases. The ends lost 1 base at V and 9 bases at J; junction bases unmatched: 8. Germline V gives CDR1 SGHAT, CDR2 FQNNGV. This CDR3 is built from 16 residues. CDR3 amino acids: CASSLAGGTGGGEQFF. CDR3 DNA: TGTGCCAGCAGCTTAGCTGGTGGGACAGGGGGGGGTGAGCAGTTCTTC.

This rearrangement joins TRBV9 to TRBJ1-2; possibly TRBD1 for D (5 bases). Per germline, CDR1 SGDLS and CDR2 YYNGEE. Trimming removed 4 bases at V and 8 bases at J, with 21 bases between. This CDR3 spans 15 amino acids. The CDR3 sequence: CASSPELGEGMGYTF. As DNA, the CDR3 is TGTGCCAGCAGCCCCGAATTGGGGGAGGGGATGGGCTACACCTTC.

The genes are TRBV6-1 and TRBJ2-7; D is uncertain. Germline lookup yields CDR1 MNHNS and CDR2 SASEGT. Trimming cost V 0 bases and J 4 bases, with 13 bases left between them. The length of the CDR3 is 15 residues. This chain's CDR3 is CASSEAPPMGYEQYF. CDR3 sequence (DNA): TGTGCCAGCAGTGAAGCGCCTCCTATGGGATACGAGCAGTACTTC.

The CDR3 coding sequence is TGCGCCAGCAGCCTCCTCTCTGTTGGGGGAGGTACCGGGGAGCTGTTTTTT. It is translated as CASSLLSVGGGTGELFF. This rearrangement joins TRBV4-1 to TRBJ2-2, with D perhaps matching TRBD2 (6 bases). V was pared by 4 bases and J by 5 bases, with 20 bases between. The CDR3 runs 17 residues. Germline V gene sequence: CDR1 MGHRA, CDR2 YSYEKL.

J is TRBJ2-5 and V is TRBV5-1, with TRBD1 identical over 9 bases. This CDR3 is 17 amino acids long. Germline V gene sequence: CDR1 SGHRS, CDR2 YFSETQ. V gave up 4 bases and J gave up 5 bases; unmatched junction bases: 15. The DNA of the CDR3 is TGCGCCAGCAGCCCCCTCTCCTTACAGGGGGCGCGGGAGACCCAGTACTTC. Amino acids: CASSPLSLQGARETQYF.

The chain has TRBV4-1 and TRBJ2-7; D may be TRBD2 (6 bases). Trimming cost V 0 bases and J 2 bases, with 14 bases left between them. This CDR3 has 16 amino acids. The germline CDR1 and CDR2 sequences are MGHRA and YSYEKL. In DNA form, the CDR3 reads TGCGCCAGCAGCCAAGATCGGGCGGGGAGACCCTACGAGCAGTACTTC. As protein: CASSQDRAGRPYEQYF.